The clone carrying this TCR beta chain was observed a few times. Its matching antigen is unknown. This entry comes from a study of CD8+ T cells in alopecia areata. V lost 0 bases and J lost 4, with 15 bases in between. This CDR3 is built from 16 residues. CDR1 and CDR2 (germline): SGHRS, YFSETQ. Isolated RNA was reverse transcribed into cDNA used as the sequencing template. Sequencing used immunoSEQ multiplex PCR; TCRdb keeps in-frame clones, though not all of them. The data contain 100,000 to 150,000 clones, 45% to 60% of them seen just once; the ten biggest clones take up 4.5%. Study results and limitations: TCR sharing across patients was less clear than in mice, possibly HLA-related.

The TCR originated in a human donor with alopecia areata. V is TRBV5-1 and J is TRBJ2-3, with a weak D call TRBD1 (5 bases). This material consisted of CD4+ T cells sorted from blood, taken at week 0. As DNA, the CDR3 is TGCGCCAGCAGCTTGGGGCAGGTTCTAGGGGCAGATACGCAGTATTTT. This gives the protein CASSLGQVLGADTQYF.